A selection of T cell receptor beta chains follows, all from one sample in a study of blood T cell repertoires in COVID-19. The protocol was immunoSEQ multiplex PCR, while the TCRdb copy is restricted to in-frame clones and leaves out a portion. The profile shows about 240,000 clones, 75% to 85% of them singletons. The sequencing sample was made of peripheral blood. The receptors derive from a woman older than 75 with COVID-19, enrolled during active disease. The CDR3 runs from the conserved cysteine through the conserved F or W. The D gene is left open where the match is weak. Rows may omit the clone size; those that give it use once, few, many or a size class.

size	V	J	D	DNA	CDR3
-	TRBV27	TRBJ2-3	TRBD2	TGTGCCAGCAGTTTATCGATCCTAGCGGGATCTAGCACAGATACGCAGTATTTT	CASSLSILAGSSTDTQYF
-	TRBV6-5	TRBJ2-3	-	TGTGCCAGCGGACTTAACACAGATACGCAGTATTTT	CASGLNTDTQYF
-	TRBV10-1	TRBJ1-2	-	TGCGCCAGCAGCCCCGGGGGGAGCTATGGCTACACCTTC	CASSPGGSYGYTF
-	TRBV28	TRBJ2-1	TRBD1	TGTGCCAGCACCGCCTACAGGGGGCTCTACAATGAGCAGTTCTTC	CASTAYRGLYNEQFF
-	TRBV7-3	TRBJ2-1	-	TGTGCCAGCAGCTTATCCAGCGGAACTACCGGGAATGAGCAGTTCTTC	CASSLSSGTTGNEQFF
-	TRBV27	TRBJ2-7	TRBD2	TGTGCCAGCAGTTTGGGGGGGGAGCCCGGCCCCTACGAGCAGTACTTC	CASSLGGEPGPYEQYF
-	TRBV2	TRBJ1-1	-	TGTGCCAGCATGTTTTCCAGGGACACTGAAGCTTTCTTT	CASMFSRDTEAFF
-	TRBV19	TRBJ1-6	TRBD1	TGTGCCAGTAGTATTAAACAGGGGGCGGATTCACCCCTCCACTTT	CASSIKQGADSPLHF
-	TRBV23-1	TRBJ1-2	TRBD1	TGCGCCAGTTGGGACAGCAGCAACCATAACTATGGCTACACCTTC	CASWDSSNHNYGYTF
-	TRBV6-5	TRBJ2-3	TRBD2	TGTGCCAGCAGTTACTTCCAAAGCGGGGGCACGTGGCATTTT	CASSYFQSGGTWHF
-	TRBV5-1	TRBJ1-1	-	TGCGCCAGCAGCTTGGACAGTCGACCGAACACTGAAGCTTTCTTT	CASSLDSRPNTEAFF
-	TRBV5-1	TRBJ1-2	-	TGCGCCAGCAGCGAAACCTGGCCTGTTAACTATGGCTACACCTTC	CASSETWPVNYGYTF
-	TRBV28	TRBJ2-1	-	TGTGCCAGCAGTTTGAGGAGTGAGCAGTTCTTC	CASSLRSEQFF
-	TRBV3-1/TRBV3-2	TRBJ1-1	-	TGTGCCAGCAGCCGACAGGCCCTTAGCTTTGAAGCTTTCTTT	CASSRQALSFEAFF
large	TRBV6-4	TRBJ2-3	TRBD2	TGTGCCAGCAGTGCTAGCGGGGGGGCCACAGATACGCAGTATTTT	CASSASGGATDTQYF
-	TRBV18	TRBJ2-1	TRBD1	TGTGCCAGCTCACCACCCGGGACAGAGTCCTACAATGAGCAGTTCTTC	CASSPPGTESYNEQFF
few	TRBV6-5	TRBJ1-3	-	TGTGCCAGCCACGGGGCAGGGGCTGGAAACACCATATATTTT	CASHGAGAGNTIYF
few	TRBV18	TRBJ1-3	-	TGTGCCAGCTCACCCGCACTGAACTCTGGAAACACCATATATTTT	CASSPALNSGNTIYF
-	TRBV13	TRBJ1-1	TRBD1	TGTGCCAGCAGCTTAAAGGGGGCCCTGGTGAACACTGAAGCTTTCTTT	CASSLKGALVNTEAFF
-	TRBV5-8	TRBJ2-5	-	TGTGCCAGCAGCTTGGGGACAGCTGGGTATGAGACCCAGTACTTC	CASSLGTAGYETQYF
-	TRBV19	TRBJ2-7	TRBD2	TGTGCCAGTTCTAGCGGGAGAAGGGGCGAGCAGTACTTC	CASSSGRRGEQYF
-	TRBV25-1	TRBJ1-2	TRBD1	TGTGCCAGCAGTGGGGGACAGGGCGGCTTCGGCTACACCTTC	CASSGGQGGFGYTF
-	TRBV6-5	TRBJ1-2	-	TGTGCCAGCAGCTTCTATGGCTACACCTTC	CASSFYGYTF
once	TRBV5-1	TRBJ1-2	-	TGCGCCAGCAGCTTGGGGCAGGGGACGATCTATGGCTACACCTTC	CASSLGQGTIYGYTF
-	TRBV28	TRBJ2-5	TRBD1	TGTGCCAGCAGTTCAGGGGGCAGGGAGACCCAGTACTTC	CASSSGGRETQYF
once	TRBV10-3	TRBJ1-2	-	TGTGCCATCAGTGTACCCCTGACAGACCTCTCCTATGGCTACACCTTC	CAISVPLTDLSYGYTF
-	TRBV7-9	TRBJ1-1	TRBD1	TGTGCCAGCAGCTTGGGTGACAGGGATGGGGGTGAAGCTTTCTTT	CASSLGDRDGGEAFF
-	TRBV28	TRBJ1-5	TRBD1	TGTGCCAGCAGTCCCCGGACAGGGTCAGGCAATCAGCCCCAGCATTTT	CASSPRTGSGNQPQHF
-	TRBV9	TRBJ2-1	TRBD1	TGTGCCAGCAGCGCCGGGACAGGGATACGTAGGGCCTACAATGAGCAGTTCTTC	CASSAGTGIRRAYNEQFF
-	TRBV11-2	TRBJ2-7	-	TGTGCCAGCACCTTCCCCGGGCGGGCCTACGAGCAGTACTTC	CASTFPGRAYEQYF
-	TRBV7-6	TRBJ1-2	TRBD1	TGTGCCAGCAGCCCCGGGGGGGGGACAGGGAAAGGCTACACCTTC	CASSPGGGTGKGYTF
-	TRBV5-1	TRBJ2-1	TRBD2	TGCGCCAGCAGCTCGCGGACTAGCGGGGGGGAACATGAGCAGTTCTTC	CASSSRTSGGEHEQFF
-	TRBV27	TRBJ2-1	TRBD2	TGTGCCAGCACCCCGTCGGGACTAGCGGGGAGGGGTGAGCAGTTCTTC	CASTPSGLAGRGEQFF
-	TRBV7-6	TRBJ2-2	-	TGTGCCAGCAGCTTGAAATACATCGAGGGGGGGCCAAACACCGGGGAGCTGTTTTTT	CASSLKYIEGGPNTGELFF
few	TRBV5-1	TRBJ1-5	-	TGCGCCAGCAGCTTGGGCTCAGGGAGCAATCAGCCCCAGCATTTT	CASSLGSGSNQPQHF
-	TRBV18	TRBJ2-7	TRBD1	TGTGCCAGCTCGGGACAGGGTTCCTACGAGCAGTACTTC	CASSGQGSYEQYF
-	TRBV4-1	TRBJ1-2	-	TGCGCCAGCAGCCTCGGGGAATATGGCTACACCTTC	CASSLGEYGYTF
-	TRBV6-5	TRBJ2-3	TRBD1	TGTGCCAGCTTTCGGGACAGTTCACAGGATACGCAGTATTTT	CASFRDSSQDTQYF
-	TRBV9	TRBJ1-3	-	TGTGCCAGCAGCACCGCAGACTCTGGAAACACCATATATTTT	CASSTADSGNTIYF
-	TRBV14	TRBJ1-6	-	TGTGCCAGCAGCCAGGATAACAGGGTTGGGGGGGATAATTCACCCCTCCACTTT	CASSQDNRVGGDNSPLHF
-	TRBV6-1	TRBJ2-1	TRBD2	TGTGCCAGCAGCCTGTTCGGGGGGGTGGGCAATGAGCAGTTCTTC	CASSLFGGVGNEQFF
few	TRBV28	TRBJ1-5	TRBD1	TGTGCCAGCAGTCCTAGGGGACAGGGGGACAATCAGCCCCAGCATTTT	CASSPRGQGDNQPQHF
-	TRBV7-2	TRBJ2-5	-	TGTGCCAGCAGCCCTACTAGCTATTGGACCCAGTACTTC	CASSPTSYWTQYF
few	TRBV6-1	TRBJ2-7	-	TGTGCCAGCAGTGAAGGTTTCAAGCAGTACTTC	CASSEGFKQYF
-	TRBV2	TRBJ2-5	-	TGTGCCAGCAGCTACGACGGGGGAACCCAAGAGACCCAGTACTTC	CASSYDGGTQETQYF
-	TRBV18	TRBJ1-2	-	TGTGCCAGCTCACCAATCACAGGGTGGGGCTATGGCTACACCTTC	CASSPITGWGYGYTF
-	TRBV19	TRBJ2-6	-	TGTGCCAGTACCCGACAGGTCTACGGGGCCAACGTCCTGACTTTC	CASTRQVYGANVLTF
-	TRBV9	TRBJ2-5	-	TGTGCCAGCAGCTGGGGGCTCGGGACCTTGTGGCAAGAGACCCAGTACTTC	CASSWGLGTLWQETQYF
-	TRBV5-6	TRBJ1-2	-	TGTGCCAGCAGTTTTGACATGCCCTATGGCTACACCTTC	CASSFDMPYGYTF
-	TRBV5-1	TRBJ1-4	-	TGCGCCAGCAGCTTGGGCGGACTCGCGGAAAAACTGTTTTTT	CASSLGGLAEKLFF
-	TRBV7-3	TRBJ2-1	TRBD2	TGTGCCAGCAGCTTAATGGCCCTATCACTAGCGGGAGATAATGAGCAGTTCTTC	CASSLMALSLAGDNEQFF
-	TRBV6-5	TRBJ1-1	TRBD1	TGTGCCAGCATGTCGACAGGGGGCTACACTGAAGCTTTCTTT	CASMSTGGYTEAFF
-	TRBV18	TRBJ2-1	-	TGTGCCAGCTCACCAATGGGAGGTGAGCAGTTCTTC	CASSPMGGEQFF